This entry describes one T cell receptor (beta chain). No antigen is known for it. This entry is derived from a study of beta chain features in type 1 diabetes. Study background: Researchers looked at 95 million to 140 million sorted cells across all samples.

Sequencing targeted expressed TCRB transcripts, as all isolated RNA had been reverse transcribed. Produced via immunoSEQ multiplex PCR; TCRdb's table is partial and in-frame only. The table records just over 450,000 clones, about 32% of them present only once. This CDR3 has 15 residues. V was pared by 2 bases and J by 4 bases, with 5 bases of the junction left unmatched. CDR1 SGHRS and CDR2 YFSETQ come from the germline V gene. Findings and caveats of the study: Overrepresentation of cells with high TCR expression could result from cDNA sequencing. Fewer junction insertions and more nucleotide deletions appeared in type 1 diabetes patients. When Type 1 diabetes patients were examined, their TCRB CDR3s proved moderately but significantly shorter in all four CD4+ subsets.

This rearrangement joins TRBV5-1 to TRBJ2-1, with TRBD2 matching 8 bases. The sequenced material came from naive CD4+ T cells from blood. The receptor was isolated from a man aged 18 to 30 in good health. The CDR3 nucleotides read TGCGCCAGCAGCTTAGCGGGAGAGGTGTACAATGAGCAGTTCTTC. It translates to CASSLAGEVYNEQFF. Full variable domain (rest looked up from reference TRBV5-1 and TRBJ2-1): KAGVTQTPRYLIKTRGQQVTLSCSPISGHRSVSWYQQTPGQGLQFLFEYFSETQRNKGNFPGRFSGRQFSNSRSEMNVSTLELGDSALYLCASSLAGEVYNEQFFGPGTRLTVL.